This is a list of T cell receptor beta chains from one sample in a study of radiation and T cells in renal cell carcinoma. Produced via immunoSEQ multiplex PCR; TCRdb's table is partial and in-frame only. The table lists 150,000 or so clones, approximately 87% of them singletons, with roughly a quarter in the top ten. The sequences come from blood, collected from a patient whose treatment included radiotherapy and nephrectomy. The receptors come from a woman aged 50 to 60 with renal cell carcinoma. Each CDR3 is given with its conserved first and last residue. A D gene is named only where the DNA matches it firmly. Size is stated for part of the rows, as once, few or many counts, or as a class when the clone is expanded.

clone size,J gene,D gene,V gene,CDR3 DNA,CDR3 protein
NA,TRBJ2-7,TRBD2,TRBV7-2,TGTGCCAGCAGCTTATTTTCTAGCGGCTTGGGGGGCGAGCAGTACTTC,CASSLFSSGLGGEQYF
NA,TRBJ1-3,TRBD1,TRBV2,TGTGCCAGCAGTAAACAGGGGCAAGGAAACACCATATATTTT,CASSKQGQGNTIYF
NA,TRBJ1-6,NA,TRBV28,TGTGCCAGCAGGTGGTCGGGTGGCTTCTTCTCCCTCCACTTT,CASRWSGGFFSLHF
NA,TRBJ2-7,NA,TRBV29-1,TGCAGCGTTGAAATTAGATTGGGCTACGAGCAGTACTTC,CSVEIRLGYEQYF
NA,TRBJ2-5,TRBD1,TRBV9,TGTGCCAGCAGTGACCCTCTCCGGGACAGGGCAGGTCTGGAGACCCAGTACTTC,CASSDPLRDRAGLETQYF
NA,TRBJ2-7,NA,TRBV6-6,TGTGCCAGCAGTTACGCGAGGGGATACGAGCAGTACTTC,CASSYARGYEQYF
NA,TRBJ1-4,NA,TRBV25-1,TGTGCCAGCAGTGAAGATAGGGGGGTGGCTGAAAAACTGTTTTTT,CASSEDRGVAEKLFF
NA,TRBJ1-4,TRBD1,TRBV11-2,TGTGCCAGCAGCTTGAACAGGGGTGGCGAAAAACTGTTTTTT,CASSLNRGGEKLFF
NA,TRBJ2-7,NA,TRBV6-1,TGTGCCAGCACCGGGGGTAGCTACCGCTACGAGCAGTACTTC,CASTGGSYRYEQYF
NA,TRBJ2-5,NA,TRBV30,TGTGCCTGGACCTCCGGGGCGGGGACCCAGTACTTC,CAWTSGAGTQYF
NA,TRBJ1-1,NA,TRBV6-5,TGTGCCAGCGTGAATCTCGCCCAGGGGACTGAAGCTTTCTTT,CASVNLAQGTEAFF
NA,TRBJ2-2,TRBD2,TRBV9,TGTGCCAGCAGCGGGACTAGCGGGAACACCGGGGAGCTGTTTTTT,CASSGTSGNTGELFF
NA,TRBJ2-3,NA,TRBV9,TGTGCCAGCAGCGTTAGGGGGAATCCCACAGATACGCAGTATTTT,CASSVRGNPTDTQYF
few,TRBJ1-1,NA,TRBV5-4,TGTGCCAGCAGAATCGGAGGCTCCCCTGAAGCTTTCTTT,CASRIGGSPEAFF
NA,TRBJ1-1,TRBD1,TRBV10-1,TGCGCCAGCAGCGCGGGACAGTGGGGGACTGAAGCTTTCTTT,CASSAGQWGTEAFF
NA,TRBJ1-1,NA,TRBV28,TGTGCCAGCCAAGGGGCAGCGGGTGAGCGGGCTTTCTTT,CASQGAAGERAFF
once,TRBJ2-2,TRBD2,TRBV27,TGTGCCAGCACTGGGACTAGCGGGTTCACCGGGGAGCTGTTTTTT,CASTGTSGFTGELFF
NA,TRBJ1-5,NA,TRBV7-2,TGTGCCAGCAGCTACCCTTATAGCAATCAGCCCCAGCATTTT,CASSYPYSNQPQHF
NA,TRBJ2-7,NA,TRBV7-2,TGTGCCAGCAGCTTAGACACGGGAGATTCCTACGAGCAGTACTTC,CASSLDTGDSYEQYF
once,TRBJ2-5,TRBD1,TRBV15,TGTGCCACCAGCGTAGGGACAGGACAAGAGACCCAGTACTTC,CATSVGTGQETQYF
NA,TRBJ1-5,NA,TRBV4-3,TGCGCCAGCAGCCAAGGGAGCAATCAGCCCCAGCATTTT,CASSQGSNQPQHF
NA,TRBJ2-2,TRBD1,TRBV5-1,TGCGCCAGCAGCCTATCCGGGACAGGGACCACCGGGGAGCTGTTTTTT,CASSLSGTGTTGELFF
once,TRBJ1-5,NA,TRBV7-2,TGTGCCAGCAGCTTTCGATTCAATCAGCCCCAGCATTTT,CASSFRFNQPQHF
NA,TRBJ1-1,NA,TRBV7-2,TGTGCCAGCAGCACGGGACCCCACGTCCCAGCTTTCTTT,CASSTGPHVPAFF
NA,TRBJ2-7,TRBD2,TRBV4-1,TGCGCCAGCAGCCAAGATAGCACGGCGGGGGTCTACGAGCAGTACTTC,CASSQDSTAGVYEQYF
few,TRBJ2-3,TRBD1,TRBV6-6,TGTGCCAGCAGTCGACAGGGCACCACGCAGTATTTT,CASSRQGTTQYF
NA,TRBJ2-2,NA,TRBV25-1,TGTGCCAGCAGTGAATTGTCTAACCACGGGACCGGGGAGCTGTTTTTT,CASSELSNHGTGELFF
NA,TRBJ2-5,TRBD2,TRBV10-2,TGCGCCAGCAGTCTTAGCGGGAGTGGAGGAGAGACCCAGTACTTC,CASSLSGSGGETQYF
NA,TRBJ2-7,NA,TRBV28,TGTGCCAGCAGTCCCCCGTCGGGTTACGAGCAGTACTTC,CASSPPSGYEQYF
NA,TRBJ1-3,TRBD1,TRBV15,TGTGCCACGAGGCCGGGACAGGGCTCTGGAAACACCATATATTTT,CATRPGQGSGNTIYF
NA,TRBJ2-2,NA,TRBV7-2,TGTGCCAGCAGCTCCGGGTTCCTCGAGCTGTTTTTT,CASSSGFLELFF
NA,TRBJ1-1,NA,TRBV9,TGTGCCAGCAGCTTCAGGGTCGGCCGGGCCCAAGAAGCTTTCTTT,CASSFRVGRAQEAFF
NA,TRBJ2-7,TRBD1,TRBV27,TGTGCCAGCAGTTTGAAACCGGACAGGAGTTACGAGCAGTACTTC,CASSLKPDRSYEQYF
NA,TRBJ1-4,TRBD1,TRBV9,TGTGCCAGCAGCGTTGCAGGGGGCCGAGGTGAAAAACTGTTTTTT,CASSVAGGRGEKLFF
NA,TRBJ2-5,TRBD2,TRBV7-2,TGTGCCAGCAGCTTAACAGCGGGGCCTGGGGGGACCCAGTACTTC,CASSLTAGPGGTQYF
NA,TRBJ1-5,NA,TRBV7-9,TGTGCCAGCAGCTTGACAGATAGCAATCAGCCCCAGCATTTT,CASSLTDSNQPQHF
NA,TRBJ2-1,NA,TRBV7-9,TGTGCCAGCAGCCCCCTGTATACGAGCTCCTACAATGAGCAGTTCTTC,CASSPLYTSSYNEQFF
NA,TRBJ2-2,TRBD2,TRBV7-3,TGTGCCAGCACCCCGGTAATAGCGGGAGCCACCGGGGAGCTGTTTTTT,CASTPVIAGATGELFF
once,TRBJ2-7,NA,TRBV28,TGTGCCAGCAGTTTATACGCCGGAGCACGCTACGAGCAGTACTTC,CASSLYAGARYEQYF
once,TRBJ2-7,NA,TRBV4-1,TGCGCCAGCAGCCAAGTCGGCCTATCCGGATACGAGCAGTACTTC,CASSQVGLSGYEQYF
NA,TRBJ2-7,NA,TRBV14,TGTGCCAGCAGCCAAAGGGCAACAAGCTCCTACGAGCAGTACTTC,CASSQRATSSYEQYF
NA,TRBJ2-1,NA,TRBV27,TGTGCCAGCAGTCCCAAGGGGCACTACAATGAGCAGTTCTTC,CASSPKGHYNEQFF
few,TRBJ2-3,NA,TRBV5-1,TGCGCCAGCAGCGGAACAACCACAGATACGCAGTATTTT,CASSGTTTDTQYF
NA,TRBJ1-5,NA,TRBV7-2,TGTGCCAGCAGCCCAAACTCCGCCAGGGGCAATCAGCCCCAGCATTTT,CASSPNSARGNQPQHF
NA,TRBJ1-3,NA,TRBV6-6,TGTGCCAGCAGTTACGGGCAGGGTACATCTGGAAACACCATATATTTT,CASSYGQGTSGNTIYF
NA,TRBJ2-7,NA,TRBV7-9,TGTGCCAGCAGCCCTAAATGGGGAGGCATGAGCTCCTACGAGCAGTACTTC,CASSPKWGGMSSYEQYF
NA,TRBJ1-6,NA,TRBV10-2,TGCGCCAGCAGTGACGGGTACGGCAGTAATTCACCCCTCCACTTT,CASSDGYGSNSPLHF
few,TRBJ1-1,NA,TRBV5-1,TGCGCCAGCAGCTTGGATGGAGGAAAGGAGACTGAAGCTTTCTTT,CASSLDGGKETEAFF
once,TRBJ1-5,NA,TRBV5-1,TGCGCCAGCAGCTTGGACGTATTTGGGAATCAGCCCCAGCATTTT,CASSLDVFGNQPQHF
NA,TRBJ1-2,NA,TRBV7-9,TGTGCCAGCAGCTTAGAACGGACGCGGCAGGGGATTGGCTACACCTTC,CASSLERTRQGIGYTF
few,TRBJ1-5,TRBD1,TRBV25-1,TGTGCCAGCAGTGATTCACAGGGGAATCAGCCCCAGCATTTT,CASSDSQGNQPQHF
NA,TRBJ2-5,NA,TRBV10-1,TGCGCCAGCAGTGAATTTGGGGTGGAAGAGACCCAGTACTTC,CASSEFGVEETQYF